A selection of T cell receptor beta chains follows, all from one sample in a study of T cell responses to AZD1222 COVID-19 vaccine. Method: immunoSEQ multiplex PCR; TCRdb's copy keeps in-frame clones and lacks some. The table records 130,000 to 150,000 clones, about 90% of them present only once. Source: peripheral blood, taken 28 days after the second AZD1222 dose. Receptor source: an adult who received the AZD1222 COVID-19 vaccine. Each CDR3 is given with its conserved first and last residue. The order of the fields is clone size, CDR3 length, J gene, D gene, V gene, CDR3 protein, CDR3 DNA. A D gene is named only where the DNA matches it firmly. Some rows mark clone size as missing; the rest say once, few, many or name a class of expanded clone.

- | 15 | TRBJ2-1 | TRBD2 | TRBV6-5 | CASSRLGGAYNEQFF | TGTGCCAGCAGTCGACTCGGGGGGGCCTACAATGAGCAGTTCTTC
- | 12 | TRBJ2-1 | - | TRBV19 | CASSWDLNEQFF | TGTGCCAGTAGCTGGGACCTCAATGAGCAGTTCTTC
- | 16 | TRBJ2-1 | TRBD1 | TRBV6-4 | CASSDSKRQGGHEQFF | TGTGCCAGCAGTGACTCGAAGAGACAGGGGGGGCATGAGCAGTTCTTC
- | 16 | TRBJ2-2 | - | TRBV11-2 | CASREWPVQNTGELFF | TGTGCCAGCAGAGAGTGGCCGGTTCAGAACACCGGGGAGCTGTTTTTT
- | 11 | TRBJ1-1 | - | TRBV21-1 | CANKPKDRGVF | TGTGCCAACAAACCTAAGGACAGGGGTGTCTTT
- | 15 | TRBJ1-6 | TRBD1 | TRBV7-9 | CASSSRTGVDSPLHF | TGTGCCAGCAGCTCCCGGACAGGCGTCGATTCACCCCTCCACTTT
- | 15 | TRBJ1-1 | - | TRBV19 | CASGEFRRGNTEAFF | TGTGCCAGTGGAGAGTTTCGCAGAGGGAACACTGAAGCTTTCTTT
- | 11 | TRBJ1-4 | - | TRBV5-6 | CASSPRGRLFF | TGTGCCAGCAGCCCGCGTGGAAGACTGTTTTTT
- | 13 | TRBJ2-2 | - | TRBV14 | CASSRVNTGELFF | TGTGCCAGCAGCCGGGTTAACACCGGGGAGCTGTTTTTT
- | 15 | TRBJ1-2 | - | TRBV27 | CASSLSIRGDYGYTF | TGTGCCAGCAGTTTATCGATAAGGGGTGACTATGGCTACACCTTC
- | 14 | TRBJ2-2 | - | TRBV24-1 | CATSDFRNTGELFF | TGTGCCACCAGTGATTTTCGGAACACCGGGGAGCTGTTTTTT
- | 15 | TRBJ2-7 | TRBD2 | TRBV19 | CASSHSGVASYEQYF | TGTGCCAGTAGTCATAGCGGGGTGGCCTCCTACGAGCAGTACTTC
- | 15 | TRBJ1-4 | - | TRBV6-5 | CASRTGSLGEEKLFF | TGTGCCAGCAGGACCGGGTCCCTAGGGGAAGAAAAACTGTTTTTT
- | 13 | TRBJ1-4 | - | TRBV7-9 | CASTRDLNEKLFF | TGTGCCAGTACCCGGGACCTTAATGAAAAACTGTTTTTT
- | 15 | TRBJ2-1 | TRBD2 | TRBV6-2/TRBV6-3 | CASRPTSATYNEQFF | TGTGCCAGCAGACCTACTAGCGCAACCTACAATGAGCAGTTCTTC
- | 12 | TRBJ2-1 | - | TRBV6-1 | CASSERYNEQFF | TGTGCCAGCAGTGAGAGGTACAATGAGCAGTTCTTC
- | 14 | TRBJ2-1 | TRBD2 | TRBV11-3 | CASSSGLADNEQFF | TGTGCCAGCAGCTCCGGACTAGCGGACAATGAGCAGTTCTTC
- | 14 | TRBJ2-3 | - | TRBV4-3 | CASSQGQFTDTQYF | TGCGCCAGCAGCCAGGGGCAGTTTACAGATACGCAGTATTTT
- | 14 | TRBJ1-1 | - | TRBV19 | CASSMGYGETEAFF | TGTGCCAGTAGTATGGGGTACGGAGAGACTGAAGCTTTCTTT
- | 16 | TRBJ1-5 | TRBD1 | TRBV3-1/TRBV3-2 | CASSQGTGLGNQPQHF | TGTGCCAGCAGCCAAGGGACAGGGTTGGGGAATCAGCCCCAGCATTTT
- | 15 | TRBJ1-1 | - | TRBV27 | CASIPQGVGATEAFF | TGTGCCAGCATCCCCCAAGGGGTAGGGGCCACTGAAGCTTTCTTT
- | 12 | TRBJ1-4 | - | TRBV29-1 | CSVGQGGEKLFF | TGCAGCGTCGGGCAGGGAGGTGAAAAACTGTTTTTT
few | 14 | TRBJ1-2 | - | TRBV11-2 | CASSFPGVGFGYTF | TGTGCCAGCAGCTTTCCCGGGGTGGGTTTTGGCTACACCTTC
- | 15 | TRBJ2-3 | - | TRBV5-1 | CASSPDSLYTDTQYF | TGCGCCAGCAGCCCGGACAGTCTTTACACAGATACGCAGTATTTT
few | 13 | TRBJ2-1 | TRBD2 | TRBV9 | CASSPGTSGSVIF | TGTGCCAGCAGCCCCGGGACTAGCGGGAGTGTCATCTTC
- | 16 | TRBJ1-2 | TRBD1 | TRBV24-1 | CATSERDRVTNYGYTF | TGTGCCACCAGTGAGCGGGACAGGGTTACAAACTATGGCTACACCTTC
- | 16 | TRBJ2-3 | - | TRBV5-4 | CASSLGPRTSTDTQYF | TGTGCCAGCAGCTTGGGACCCCGGACTAGCACAGATACGCAGTATTTT
- | 13 | TRBJ2-7 | - | TRBV9 | CASSDGGGIEQYF | TGTGCCAGCAGCGATGGAGGGGGCATCGAGCAGTACTTC
once | 15 | TRBJ1-5 | - | TRBV19 | CATGLMEGGNQPQHF | TGTGCCACTGGTTTGATGGAGGGAGGCAATCAGCCCCAGCATTTT
few | 16 | TRBJ2-3 | TRBD2 | TRBV2 | CASRSGRTRDTDTQYF | TGTGCCAGCAGGTCCGGAAGGACTAGGGACACAGATACGCAGTATTTT
- | 15 | TRBJ2-6 | - | TRBV6-2/TRBV6-3 | CASSYSGTGANVLTF | TGTGCCAGCAGTTACTCGGGGACTGGGGCCAACGTCCTGACTTTC
- | 13 | TRBJ2-7 | - | TRBV12-3/TRBV12-4 | CASSPDRSHEQYF | TGTGCCAGCAGCCCCGACAGGTCCCACGAGCAGTACTTC
once | 15 | TRBJ2-7 | TRBD2 | TRBV3-1/TRBV3-2 | CASSPLRGAGTEQYF | TGTGCCAGCAGCCCCCTCCGCGGAGCGGGAACCGAGCAGTACTTC
once | 14 | TRBJ2-2 | TRBD2 | TRBV7-8 | CASNRAGESGELFF | TGTGCCAGCAACCGAGCGGGAGAGTCCGGGGAGCTGTTTTTT
- | 14 | TRBJ2-2 | - | TRBV6-5 | CASTRDQNTGELFF | TGTGCCAGCACCCGGGACCAGAACACCGGGGAGCTGTTTTTT
- | 14 | TRBJ1-4 | - | TRBV6-5 | CASSFGGGDEKLFF | TGTGCCAGCAGTTTCGGCGGGGGGGATGAAAAACTGTTTTTT
- | 13 | TRBJ2-2 | - | TRBV9 | CASSVAETGELFF | TGTGCCAGCAGCGTAGCAGAAACCGGGGAGCTGTTTTTT